This TCR beta chain was recorded in a study of CD8 T cells in ankylosing spondylitis. Whole-study findings and limits: Significantly higher representation of disease-linked clones was reported for matched ankylosing spondylitis synovial fluid. Several of the motif variants were reported before in synovial fluid and blood from reactive arthritis. Eight highly homologous variants formed a TCR beta motif that appeared characteristic of ankylosing spondylitis blood.

Each CDR3 protein is one row after TCRdb ran MiXCR on the 5' RACE reads. The data contain some 130,000 distinct CDR3 sequences, around 7.9% of them seen just once; the ten biggest clones take up 12%. The CDR3 has 18 amino acids. Trimming removed 2 bases at V and 2 bases at J, with 19 bases between. This clonotype has ten or more counts. The antigen remains unidentified. The specimen was blood, either unsorted or a sorted T cell fraction (not recorded which). This TCR came from a female donor with ankylosing spondylitis or in good health (not recorded which). This chain connects TRBV12-3 or TRBV12-4 to TRBJ1-5; D is uncertain. CDR3 sequence (DNA): TGTGCCAGCAGTTTAAACCATAGGTGGCCGGGTGGCAATCAGCCCCAGCATTTT. This encodes CASSLNHRWPGGNQPQHF.